This T cell receptor (beta chain) comes out of a study of cytomegalovirus exposure and HLA in healthy donors. On this clone: Antigen specificity is unknown.

The study's findings and limits: Later findings reportedly placed an Asian-associated ancestry cluster below the roughly 670-donor mean for N-insertions.

This PCR relied on a set of 60 Vbeta primers and 13 Jbeta primers. Sequenced by immunoSEQ multiplex PCR; TCRdb stores in-frame clones only, minus some. The table shows fewer than 130,000 clones, with 60% to 85% occurring only once. V shed 4 bases, J shed 3 bases, and the junction held 6 bases outside the gene matches. The CDR3 loop spans 14 amino acids. Germline V CDR1 and CDR2: SGDLS, YYNGEE. The clonotype comes from a woman in her sixties in good health and CMV-seropositive. Sequencing input: PBMCs. J is TRBJ1-2 and V is TRBV9; the match to TRBD1 covers 7 bases. CDR3 bases: TGTGCCAGCAGCCCCTACGGACAGGACTATGGCTACACCTTC. Translation: CASSPYGQDYGYTF.